The rows below give T cell receptor beta chains drawn from one sample of a study of blood T cell repertoires in COVID-19. Produced via immunoSEQ multiplex PCR; TCRdb's table is partial and in-frame only. The sample contains 250,000 to 300,000 clones, around 90% of which appear only once. Sample: peripheral blood. Receptors were obtained from a man aged 50 or older with acute or convalescent COVID-19. Both conserved end residues are part of each CDR3. Fields, in order: J gene, V gene, clone size, D gene, CDR3 DNA, CDR3 protein. A D gene is named only where the DNA matches it firmly. Only part of the rows carry a size: once, few, many, or a class if the clone is expanded.

J gene: TRBJ2-1; V gene: TRBV14; clone size: .; D gene: .; CDR3 DNA: TGTGCCAGCAGCCAAGGTTTAGTACGGTTCTTC; CDR3 protein: CASSQGLVRFF
J gene: TRBJ1-5; V gene: TRBV19; clone size: .; D gene: TRBD1; CDR3 DNA: TGTGCCAGTAGTATAGGAGGGGGCAGCAATCAGCCCCAGCATTTT; CDR3 protein: CASSIGGGSNQPQHF
J gene: TRBJ2-7; V gene: TRBV18; clone size: .; D gene: .; CDR3 DNA: TGTGCCAGCTCACCGTTTGACAGGGAGGATTGGGAGCAGTACTTC; CDR3 protein: CASSPFDREDWEQYF
J gene: TRBJ2-7; V gene: TRBV7-9; clone size: .; D gene: TRBD2; CDR3 DNA: TGTGCCAGCAGCTTAGCCGGTAGCGGGGGGGCTTACGAGCAGTACTTC; CDR3 protein: CASSLAGSGGAYEQYF
J gene: TRBJ1-1; V gene: TRBV5-1; clone size: .; D gene: .; CDR3 DNA: TGCGCCAGCAGCTCTTATGGAGCCATGAACACTGAAGCTTTCTTT; CDR3 protein: CASSSYGAMNTEAFF
J gene: TRBJ1-4; V gene: TRBV19; clone size: .; D gene: TRBD1; CDR3 DNA: TGTGCCAGTAGGGAGGTGGGACAGAGCTATGAAAAACTGTTTTTT; CDR3 protein: CASREVGQSYEKLFF
J gene: TRBJ1-2; V gene: TRBV5-3; clone size: .; D gene: TRBD1; CDR3 DNA: TGTGCCAGAAGCTCGTGTAAAACCGGGACAGGGAGAGGCTACACCTTC; CDR3 protein: CARSSCKTGTGRGYTF
J gene: TRBJ1-6; V gene: TRBV21-1; clone size: .; D gene: .; CDR3 DNA: TGTGCCAGCAGCAAAGTAGACACAGGGGGCGCCTCCTATAATTCACCCCTCCACTTT; CDR3 protein: CASSKVDTGGASYNSPLHF
J gene: TRBJ1-1; V gene: TRBV19; clone size: .; D gene: .; CDR3 DNA: TGTGCCAGTAGTAGGGCCATGAACACTGAAGCTTTCTTT; CDR3 protein: CASSRAMNTEAFF
J gene: TRBJ1-1; V gene: TRBV6-4; clone size: .; D gene: TRBD1; CDR3 DNA: TGTGCCAGCTGTGACAGGGGAGGGACGAACACTGAAGCTTTCTTT; CDR3 protein: CASCDRGGTNTEAFF
J gene: TRBJ2-1; V gene: TRBV19; clone size: .; D gene: .; CDR3 DNA: TGTGCCAGTAGTATTTGGCAGGGGACGAAGGCCAGACCCGGTGAGCAGTTCTTC; CDR3 protein: CASSIWQGTKARPGEQFF
J gene: TRBJ2-7; V gene: TRBV6-5; clone size: .; D gene: .; CDR3 DNA: TGTGCCAGCAGTTACGGAACCGGGACATTCTACGAGCAGTACTTC; CDR3 protein: CASSYGTGTFYEQYF
J gene: TRBJ2-3; V gene: TRBV9; clone size: .; D gene: .; CDR3 DNA: TGTGCCAGCTCACTTCCCAGGGGCGCCACCACAGATACGCAGTATTTT; CDR3 protein: CASSLPRGATTDTQYF
J gene: TRBJ1-4; V gene: TRBV7-9; clone size: once; D gene: TRBD1; CDR3 DNA: TGTGCCAGCAGCCCGGACAGGGGGCGCGGTGGCGAAAAACTGTTTTTT; CDR3 protein: CASSPDRGRGGEKLFF
J gene: TRBJ2-1; V gene: TRBV6-1; clone size: .; D gene: TRBD2; CDR3 DNA: TGTGCCAGCAGTGAAATTGGAGGTCGGGGGGGCAATGAGCAGTTCTTC; CDR3 protein: CASSEIGGRGGNEQFF
J gene: TRBJ1-6; V gene: TRBV6-5; clone size: .; D gene: TRBD1; CDR3 DNA: TGTGCCAGCAGTTACTCGGGACAGGGATTTAATTCACCCCTCCACTTT; CDR3 protein: CASSYSGQGFNSPLHF
J gene: TRBJ1-1; V gene: TRBV9; clone size: .; D gene: .; CDR3 DNA: TGTGCCAGCAGCGTAGATAACAGGCTGGACACTGAAGCTTTCTTT; CDR3 protein: CASSVDNRLDTEAFF
J gene: TRBJ1-5; V gene: TRBV5-1; clone size: .; D gene: .; CDR3 DNA: TGCGCCAGCAGCTTGGGGACAGCCAATCAGCCCCAGCATTTT; CDR3 protein: CASSLGTANQPQHF
J gene: TRBJ1-2; V gene: TRBV19; clone size: .; D gene: .; CDR3 DNA: TGTGCCAGTAGTACCTCCTGGGGCGGGACCTATGGCTACACCTTC; CDR3 protein: CASSTSWGGTYGYTF
J gene: TRBJ2-1; V gene: TRBV6-9; clone size: .; D gene: TRBD2; CDR3 DNA: TGTGCCAGCAGTTCATCGGGACTAGCGGGGGTGCTGTCGTTTGGTGAGCAGTTCTTC; CDR3 protein: CASSSSGLAGVLSFGEQFF
J gene: TRBJ2-3; V gene: TRBV18; clone size: .; D gene: .; CDR3 DNA: TGTGCCAGCTCACCACCCGAAGGAGGAGGGATCACAGATACGCAGTATTTT; CDR3 protein: CASSPPEGGGITDTQYF
J gene: TRBJ2-2; V gene: TRBV5-1; clone size: once; D gene: .; CDR3 DNA: TGCGCCAGCAGCTTGGGTCAGAATTTGATCGGGGAGCTGTTTTTT; CDR3 protein: CASSLGQNLIGELFF
J gene: TRBJ1-1; V gene: TRBV19; clone size: .; D gene: .; CDR3 DNA: TGTGCCAGTACTAGAGCCGGGAACACTGAAGCTTTCTTT; CDR3 protein: CASTRAGNTEAFF
J gene: TRBJ2-2; V gene: TRBV11-2; clone size: .; D gene: TRBD1; CDR3 DNA: TGTGCCACCCTTACCGGGACAGGGGGAACCGGGGAGCTGTTTTTT; CDR3 protein: CATLTGTGGTGELFF
J gene: TRBJ2-1; V gene: TRBV21-1; clone size: once; D gene: .; CDR3 DNA: TGTGCCAGCAGGTCCCTAGCGAACCTACGCTACAATGAGCAGTTCTTC; CDR3 protein: CASRSLANLRYNEQFF
J gene: TRBJ2-3; V gene: TRBV7-9; clone size: .; D gene: TRBD2; CDR3 DNA: TGTGCCTGCAGCTTCCCGAGCGGGGGAACTAGCACAGATACGCAGTATTTT; CDR3 protein: CACSFPSGGTSTDTQYF
J gene: TRBJ2-1; V gene: TRBV6-5; clone size: .; D gene: .; CDR3 DNA: TGTGCCAGCAGTTCCAATTACAATGAGCAGTTCTTC; CDR3 protein: CASSSNYNEQFF
J gene: TRBJ1-6; V gene: TRBV7-9; clone size: .; D gene: TRBD1; CDR3 DNA: TGTGCCAGCAGCTTCACAGGGGATTCACCCCTCCACTTT; CDR3 protein: CASSFTGDSPLHF
J gene: TRBJ2-5; V gene: TRBV12-3/TRBV12-4; clone size: once; D gene: .; CDR3 DNA: TGTGCCAGCAGTAGCCGCGGGGGCCCGCACTTC; CDR3 protein: CASSSRGGPHF
J gene: TRBJ1-2; V gene: TRBV6-6; clone size: .; D gene: TRBD1; CDR3 DNA: TGTGCCAGCAGTTCACCGGGACAGAATATGGATGGCTACACCTTC; CDR3 protein: CASSSPGQNMDGYTF
J gene: TRBJ2-1; V gene: TRBV2; clone size: .; D gene: TRBD2; CDR3 DNA: TGTGCCAGCAGCCGTCCCTCTAGCGGCCACTACAATGAGCAGTTCTTC; CDR3 protein: CASSRPSSGHYNEQFF
J gene: TRBJ1-5; V gene: TRBV30; clone size: .; D gene: .; CDR3 DNA: TGTGCCTGGAGTGTACGGGGGACGAGCAATCAGCCCCAGCATTTT; CDR3 protein: CAWSVRGTSNQPQHF
J gene: TRBJ2-3; V gene: TRBV6-2/TRBV6-3; clone size: .; D gene: TRBD2; CDR3 DNA: TGTGCCAGCAGTTACTCGGGCGGGGGGGCGTATACGCAGTATTTT; CDR3 protein: CASSYSGGGAYTQYF
J gene: TRBJ2-7; V gene: TRBV29-1; clone size: once; D gene: TRBD1; CDR3 DNA: TGCAGCGTCCGGGACAGTACCTACGAGCAGTACTTC; CDR3 protein: CSVRDSTYEQYF
J gene: TRBJ2-2; V gene: TRBV5-1; clone size: .; D gene: TRBD1; CDR3 DNA: TGCGCCAGCAGCTTGTCGGACAGGGCCACCGGGGAGCTGTTTTTT; CDR3 protein: CASSLSDRATGELFF
J gene: TRBJ1-2; V gene: TRBV6-1; clone size: .; D gene: .; CDR3 DNA: TGTGCCAGCAGTGAAGCGAGAGGTGTTGGTGGCTACACCTTC; CDR3 protein: CASSEARGVGGYTF
J gene: TRBJ1-2; V gene: TRBV29-1; clone size: .; D gene: .; CDR3 DNA: TGCAGCGTTGGGCCGCTCGTCTATGGCTACACCTTC; CDR3 protein: CSVGPLVYGYTF